What follows are 13 T cell receptor beta chains derived from one specimen sequenced in a study of blood T cell repertoires in COVID-19. The table came from immunoSEQ multiplex PCR; TCRdb's copy has only in-frame clones and leaves some out. The sample includes 93,000 or so clones, about 90% of them seen just once. Sequencing was carried out using peripheral blood. These receptors all come from a woman aged 55-69 years with acute or convalescent COVID-19.

This clone was observed once. The chain is built from TRBV11-2 and TRBJ2-7; TRBD2 might be the D (6 bases). Germline V gene sequence: CDR1 SGHAT, CDR2 FQNNGV. Trimming removed 2 bases from V and 6 bases from J, with 17 bases in between. CDR3 length equals 15 residues. The chain's CDR3 is CASSLILAHTSEQYV. The DNA of the CDR3 is TGTGCCAGCAGCTTAATCCTAGCGCACACTAGCGAGCAGTACGTC.

The rearrangement joins TRBV3-1 (or the pseudogene TRBV3-2) to TRBJ2-3; 10 bases agree with TRBD2. Germline values: CDR1 LGHDT, CDR2 YNNKEL (reference sequence). The CDR3 is made up of 17 amino acids. J lost 2 bases, V lost 3 bases, and 8 bases had no gene match. The CDR3 coding sequence is TGTGCCAGCAGCCAGGATGGACTAGCGGTTTCCACAGATACGCAGTATTTT. Encoded protein: CASSQDGLAVSTDTQYF.

The rearrangement joins TRBV19 to TRBJ2-1; weak D call: TRBD2 (5 bases). Looked up from germline, CDR1 is LNHDA and CDR2 is SQIVND (reference sequence). The CDR3 is 16 residues long. Trimming cost V 3 bases and J 8 bases, with 20 bases left between them. DNA for the CDR3: TGTGCCAGTAGTATCCCCCGTACGGGCCTCGGGGATGAGCAGTTCTTC. Protein product: CASSIPRTGLGDEQFF.

This clone has a single count. The chain recombines TRBV27 with TRBJ1-1, with D possibly matching TRBD1 (5 bases). V was clipped by 3 bases and J by 4 bases, with 21 bases between them. Germline loops: CDR1 MNHEY, CDR2 SMNVEV (reference sequence). The CDR3 spans 17 residues. The CDR3 nucleotides read TGTGCCAGCAGTTTGGGCCGCGGGACTGCCGGGGGCACTGAAGCTTTCTTT. It specifies CASSLGRGTAGGTEAFF.

V usage is TRBV10-3 and J usage is TRBJ1-1; no clear D gene. The V gene lost 3 bases and the J gene lost 2 bases, with 7 bases spanning the gap. This CDR3 is built from 13 residues. Germline V lookup: CDR1 ENHRY, CDR2 SYGVKD. CDR3 in amino acids: CAISDAENTEAFF. CDR3 in DNA: TGTGCCATCAGTGATGCAGAAAACACTGAAGCTTTCTTT.

J is TRBJ2-5 and V is TRBV10-3, with 7 bases identical to TRBD1. The junction had 0 bases not matched to a gene; V was cut back by 8 bases and J by 0 bases. CDR1 and CDR2 from the germline V gene are ENHRY and SYGVKD. This CDR3 is 12 amino acids long. The CDR3 DNA reads TGTGCCATCCAGGGGGACCAAGAGACCCAGTACTTC. It codes for CAIQGDQETQYF.

The chain carries TRBV10-3 and TRBJ1-1, with TRBD1 as a possible D gene (6 bases). Germline CDR1 and CDR2: ENHRY and SYGVKD. The CDR3 runs to 14 residues. V shed 8 bases and J shed 2 bases, with 15 bases lying between them. For the CDR3, the DNA is TGTGCCATCTTTGAACGACAGGCCAACACTGAAGCTTTCTTT. As protein: CAIFERQANTEAFF.

This chain connects TRBV2 to TRBJ1-4; weak D call: TRBD1 (6 bases). Germline CDR1 reads SNHLY; CDR2 reads FYNNEI. This CDR3 contains 14 residues. The V gene lost 6 bases and the J gene lost 7 bases, with 15 bases spanning the gap. CDR3: CASRVQGLAEKLFF. Written as DNA, the CDR3 is TGTGCCAGCAGAGTACAGGGATTGGCTGAAAAACTGTTTTTT.

The V gene is TRBV15, the J gene TRBJ1-2, with D unclear. The CDR3 is 13 amino acids. Germline CDR1 is LNHNV and CDR2 is YYDKDF (reference sequence). Trimming stripped 0 bases from V and 1 base from J, with 3 bases between. The CDR3 protein is CATSRDSNYGYTF. CDR3 nucleotide sequence: TGTGCCACCAGCAGAGATAGTAACTATGGCTACACCTTC.

The V and J genes are TRBV19 and TRBJ2-6; D might be TRBD1 (5 bases). The CDR3 loop spans 13 amino acids. CDR1 LNHDA and CDR2 SQIVND come from the germline V gene (reference sequence). Trimming removed 9 bases from V and 3 bases from J, with 9 bases in between. The CDR3: CASREGGANVLTF. The CDR3 nucleotides read TGTGCCAGCAGGGAAGGTGGGGCCAACGTCCTGACTTTC.

This chain uses TRBV9 with TRBJ1-1; 10 nucleotides agree with TRBD1. V dropped 2 bases and J dropped 8; count of bases not matched to a gene: 12. The CDR3 covers 16 residues. Looked up from germline, CDR1 is SGDLS and CDR2 is YYNGEE. This CDR3 is CASSVGTGAPQGEAFF. CDR3 bases: TGTGCCAGCAGCGTCGGGACAGGGGCACCGCAGGGGGAAGCTTTCTTT. Complete variable domain (other parts from reference TRBV9 and TRBJ1-1): DSGVTQTPKHLITATGQRVTLRCSPRSGDLSVYWYQQSLDQGLQFLIQYYNGEERAKGNILERFSAQQFPDLHSELNLSSLELGDSALYFCASSVGTGAPQGEAFFGQGTRLTVV.

Here the CDR3 DNA reads TGTGCCAGTAGGGGACAGGCTCTCTATGGCTACACCTTC. It yields the protein CASRGQALYGYTF. The chain is built from TRBV19 and TRBJ1-2, with 8 nucleotides matching TRBD1. Trimming cost V 6 bases and J 4 bases; bases outside gene matches: 4. Germline values: CDR1 LNHDA, CDR2 SQIVND (reference sequence). There are 13 residues in the CDR3.

The CDR3 nucleotides are TGTGCCAGCAGCCTAAGACTAGCGGAGGGCACAGATACGCAGTATTTT. This sequence encodes CASSLRLAEGTDTQYF. The V and J genes are TRBV9 and TRBJ2-3, with 9 bases lining up with TRBD2. In germline, CDR1 is SGDLS, CDR2 YYNGEE. The length of the CDR3 is 16 residues. The trim removed 4 bases at V and 1 base at J, leaving 7 bases unmatched.